Presented here are 9 T cell receptor beta chains from one specimen sequenced in a study of cytomegalovirus exposure and HLA in healthy donors (dated by TCRdb to 2016 to 2017). The library came from the immunoSEQ multiplex PCR assay. A mixture of 60 forward primers for TCR Vbeta segments and 13 reverse primers for TCR Jbeta segments was used in the multiplex PCR. TCRdb took over this immuneACCESS table, retaining in-frame rearrangements with V and J assigned. Such tables are incomplete; in checked studies, under half of the missing clones stem from an unresolved V gene, and the remainder is unexplained. Present in this sample are around 190,000 clones, 75% to 80% of which were seen just once. The ten largest clones add up to approximately 2.6% of the sample. The sequencing input was PBMCs. The receptors here all came from a female donor in good health and CMV-seronegative.

The CDR3 nucleotides read TGTGCCAGTAGTCACGGGAGCTCCTACAATGAGCAGTTCTTC. As protein: CASSHGSSYNEQFF. This chain uses TRBV19 with TRBJ2-1; the D gene is possibly TRBD2 (6 bases). The CDR3 totals 14 residues. Germline assignment: CDR1 LNHDA and CDR2 SQIVND (reference sequence). The V gene lost 5 bases and the J gene lost 0 bases, with 8 bases spanning the gap.

With regard to this clone: Other nucleotide sequences from this sample produce the same CDR3. The chain combines TRBV27 with TRBJ1-1; a weak D match, TRBD1 (5 bases). The CDR3 loop spans 13 amino acids. CDR1 is MNHEY, CDR2 SMNVEV, per germline (reference sequence). V shed 3 bases and J shed 2 bases, with 7 bases lying between them. In nucleotides, the CDR3 is TGTGCCAGCAGTTTGCAGGGAAACACTGAAGCTTTCTTT. It encodes CASSLQGNTEAFF.

V gene TRBV7-6 combines with J gene TRBJ2-2; TRBD2 might be the D (5 bases). V was cut by 1 base and J by 2 bases, with 11 bases left in between. Germline V gives CDR1 SGHVS, CDR2 FNYEAQ. CDR3 length: 16 residues. CDR3 in amino acids: CASSLESGINTGELFF. CDR3 sequence (DNA): TGTGCCAGCAGCTTAGAAAGCGGAATTAACACCGGGGAGCTGTTTTTT.

V is TRBV27 and J is TRBJ1-2; 8 nucleotides match TRBD1. Trimming removed 6 bases from V and 5 bases from J; junction bases left unmatched: 5. The CDR3 extends over 13 amino acids. The germline CDR1 and CDR2 sequences are MNHEY and SMNVEV (reference sequence). CDR3 region: CASRLQGDYGYTF. The CDR3 DNA reads as TGTGCCAGCAGGTTACAGGGGGATTATGGCTACACCTTC.

The rearrangement uses TRBV6-6 and TRBJ2-1, with a tentative D call TRBD1 (5 bases). CDR3 length: 13 residues. Germline CDR1 MNHNY, CDR2 SVGAGI (reference sequence). Trimming took 10 bases from V and 1 from J, leaving 11 bases between them. The CDR3 DNA reads TGTGCCATCGGTGCAGGGTCCTACAATGAGCAGTTCTTC. Residues: CAIGAGSYNEQFF.

The chain uses TRBV7-2 and TRBJ1-5, with TRBD1 matching over 8 bases. With V trimmed by 5 bases and J by 5 bases, 8 bases remained unmatched. The germline V gene encodes CDR1 SGHTA and CDR2 FQGNSA. The CDR3 extends over 15 amino acids. The CDR3 region has the DNA TGTGCCAGCAGCACTCGGACAGGGCGGGATCAGCCCCAGCATTTT. It yields the protein CASSTRTGRDQPQHF.

The chain employs TRBV19 and TRBJ1-3; D may be TRBD1 (6 bases). The CDR3 totals 15 residues. V dropped 2 bases and J dropped 4 bases, with 12 bases sitting between them. The germline CDR1 and CDR2 sequences are LNHDA and SQIVND (reference sequence). The CDR3 sequence: CASSIRQAQGNTIYF. CDR3 bases: TGTGCCAGTAGTATAAGACAGGCCCAAGGAAACACCATATATTTT.

V is TRBV7-5 and J is TRBJ2-7; no DNA check was done on the table's D call, TRBD2. TRBV7-5 is annotated as a pseudogene. The CDR3 is 17 residues long. The CDR3: CARSLLAGGPYPYEQYF. The CDR3 bases are TGTGCCAGAAGCTTGCTAGCGGGAGGGCCTTACCCCTACGAGCAGTACTTC.

This chain connects TRBV2 to TRBJ1-2; TRBD1 aligns across 7 bases. Germline-derived CDR1 and CDR2 are SNHLY and FYNNEI. Trimming at V came to 4 bases and at J to 7 bases, leaving 12 bases not matched to a gene. There are 15 residues in the CDR3. In DNA form, the CDR3 reads TGTGCCAGCAGTGGGACAGGATTAAGCTCGGGTGGCTACACCTTC. It yields the protein CASSGTGLSSGGYTF.